In this sample, the clone carrying this T cell receptor (beta chain) turned up many times. From the RT-PCR reads, TCRdb called clonotypes with MiXCR, one entry per CDR3 protein. The table lists more than 75,000 distinct CDR3 sequences, approximately 5.2% of them singletons. The data were taken from a study of patients and donors after allogeneic stem cell transplantation. V gave up 5 bases and J gave up 2 bases; unmatched junction bases: 8. In germline, CDR1 is SGHTA, CDR2 FQGTGA. The CDR3 sequence is 15 residues long. The V call is TRBV7-3, the J call TRBJ1-2; 7 bases match TRBD1. This TCR was sampled from a human donor who was either an allogeneic HSCT recipient or a stem cell or donor lymphocyte infusion donor (not recorded which). It is not recorded whose cells these are; they may come from a transplant donor. Sequenced material: blood, either unsorted or a sorted T cell fraction (not recorded which). The CDR3 sequence is CASSPGGGQNYGYTF. DNA of the CDR3: TGTGCCAGCAGCCCTGGAGGGGGACAGAACTATGGCTACACCTTC.